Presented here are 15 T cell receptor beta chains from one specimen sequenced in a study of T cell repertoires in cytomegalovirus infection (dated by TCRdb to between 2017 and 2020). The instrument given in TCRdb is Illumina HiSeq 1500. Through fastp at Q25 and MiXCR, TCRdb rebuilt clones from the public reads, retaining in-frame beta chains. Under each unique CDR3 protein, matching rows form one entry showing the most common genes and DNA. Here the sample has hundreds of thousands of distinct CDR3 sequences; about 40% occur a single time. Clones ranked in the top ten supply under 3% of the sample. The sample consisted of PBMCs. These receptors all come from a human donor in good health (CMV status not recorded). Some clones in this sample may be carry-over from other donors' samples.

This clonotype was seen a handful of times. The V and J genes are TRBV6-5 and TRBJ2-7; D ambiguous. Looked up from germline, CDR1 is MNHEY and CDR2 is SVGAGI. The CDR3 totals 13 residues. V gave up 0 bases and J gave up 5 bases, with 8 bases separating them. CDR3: CASSYSITNEQYF. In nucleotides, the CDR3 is TGTGCCAGCAGTTACTCGATTACCAACGAGCAGTACTTC.

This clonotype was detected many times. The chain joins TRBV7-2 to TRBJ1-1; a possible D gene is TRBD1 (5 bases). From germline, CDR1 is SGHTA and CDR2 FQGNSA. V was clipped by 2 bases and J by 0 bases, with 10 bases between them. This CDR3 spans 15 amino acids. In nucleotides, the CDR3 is TGTGCCAGCAGCTTAATTGGACAATTGAACACTGAAGCTTTCTTT. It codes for CASSLIGQLNTEAFF.

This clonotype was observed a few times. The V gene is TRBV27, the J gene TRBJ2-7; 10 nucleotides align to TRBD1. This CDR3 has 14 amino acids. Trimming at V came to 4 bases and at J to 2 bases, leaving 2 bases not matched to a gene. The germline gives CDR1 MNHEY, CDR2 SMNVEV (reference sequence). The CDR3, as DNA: TGTGCCAGCAGTTGGGACAGGGGCGCCTACGAGCAGTACTTC. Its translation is CASSWDRGAYEQYF.

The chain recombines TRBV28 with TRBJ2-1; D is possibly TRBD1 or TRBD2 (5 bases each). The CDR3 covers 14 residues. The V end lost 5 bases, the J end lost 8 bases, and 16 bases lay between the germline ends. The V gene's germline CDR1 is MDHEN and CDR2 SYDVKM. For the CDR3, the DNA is TGTGCCAGCAGTCCCGTGGGGGTCTTCCATGAGCAGTTCTTC. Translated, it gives CASSPVGVFHEQFF.

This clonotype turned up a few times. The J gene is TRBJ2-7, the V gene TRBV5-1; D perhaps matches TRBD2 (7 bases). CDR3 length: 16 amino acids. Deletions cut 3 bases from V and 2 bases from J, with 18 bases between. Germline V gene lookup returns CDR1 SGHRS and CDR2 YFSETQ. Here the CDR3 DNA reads TGCGCCAGCAGCTCGAGGGGCCGGGGGGCGACCTACGAGCAGTACTTC. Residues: CASSSRGRGATYEQYF.

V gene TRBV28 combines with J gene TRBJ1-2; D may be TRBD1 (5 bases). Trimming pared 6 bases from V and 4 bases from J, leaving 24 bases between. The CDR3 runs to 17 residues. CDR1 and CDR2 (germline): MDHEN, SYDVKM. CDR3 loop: CASSLVATWDGSYGYTF. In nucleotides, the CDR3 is TGTGCCAGCAGCCTTGTCGCCACTTGGGACGGGAGCTATGGCTACACCTTC.

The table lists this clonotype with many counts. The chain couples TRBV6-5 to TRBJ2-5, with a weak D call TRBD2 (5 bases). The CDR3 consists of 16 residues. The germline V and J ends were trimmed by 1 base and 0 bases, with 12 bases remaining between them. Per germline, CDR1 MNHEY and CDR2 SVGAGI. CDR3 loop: CASSYWVSADQETQYF. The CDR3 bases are TGTGCCAGCAGTTACTGGGTCTCAGCGGACCAAGAGACCCAGTACTTC.

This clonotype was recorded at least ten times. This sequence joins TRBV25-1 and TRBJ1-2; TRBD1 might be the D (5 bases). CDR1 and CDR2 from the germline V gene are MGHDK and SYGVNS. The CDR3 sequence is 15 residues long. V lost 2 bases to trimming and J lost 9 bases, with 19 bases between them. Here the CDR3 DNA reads TGTGCCAGCAGTGAACCTGGGAGGGGAATGAGGAGCTACACCTTC. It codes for CASSEPGRGMRSYTF.

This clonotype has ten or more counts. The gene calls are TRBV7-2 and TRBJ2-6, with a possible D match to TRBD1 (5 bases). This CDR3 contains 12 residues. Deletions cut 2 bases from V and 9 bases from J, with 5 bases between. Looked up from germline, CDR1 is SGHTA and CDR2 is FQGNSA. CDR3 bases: TGTGCCAGCAGCTTACAGGGCAACGTCCTGACTTTC. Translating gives CASSLQGNVLTF.

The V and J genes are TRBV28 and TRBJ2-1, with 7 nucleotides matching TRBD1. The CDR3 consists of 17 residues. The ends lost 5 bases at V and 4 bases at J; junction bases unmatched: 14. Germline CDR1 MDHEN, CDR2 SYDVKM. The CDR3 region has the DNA TGTGCCAGCAGTACACCATTGACAGGGATTTTTTACAATGAGCAGTTCTTC. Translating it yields CASSTPLTGIFYNEQFF.

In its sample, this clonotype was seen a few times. The CDR3 DNA reads TGCAGCGTAAGGGGCCTAAATAATGAAAAACTGTTTTTT. Translating it yields CSVRGLNNEKLFF. The chain recombines TRBV29-1 with TRBJ1-4; perhaps TRBD1 as D (5 bases). Trimming shortened V by 6 bases and J by 4 bases, and 12 bases separated the two germline ends. The germline V gene has CDR1 SQVTM and CDR2 ANQGSEA. The CDR3 runs 13 residues.

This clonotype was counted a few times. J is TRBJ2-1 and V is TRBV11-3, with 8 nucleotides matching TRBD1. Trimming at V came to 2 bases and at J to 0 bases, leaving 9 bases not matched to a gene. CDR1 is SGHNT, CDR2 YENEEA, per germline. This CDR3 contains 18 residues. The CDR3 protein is CASSLTSFQGASYNEQFF. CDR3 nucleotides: TGTGCCAGCAGCTTAACTTCCTTCCAGGGGGCCTCCTACAATGAGCAGTTCTTC.

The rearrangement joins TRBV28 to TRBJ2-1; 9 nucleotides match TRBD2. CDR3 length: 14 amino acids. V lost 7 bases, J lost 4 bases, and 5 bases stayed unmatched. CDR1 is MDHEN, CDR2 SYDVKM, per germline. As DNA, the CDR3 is TGTGCCAGCACCGGGACTAGCCGTTACAATGAGCAGTTCTTC. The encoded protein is CASTGTSRYNEQFF.

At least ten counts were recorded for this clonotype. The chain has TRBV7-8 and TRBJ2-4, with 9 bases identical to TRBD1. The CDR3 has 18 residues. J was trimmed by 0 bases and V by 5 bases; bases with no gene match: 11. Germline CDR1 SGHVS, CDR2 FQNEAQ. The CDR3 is CASSLGTGTNVAKNIQYF. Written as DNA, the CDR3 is TGTGCCAGCAGCCTAGGGACAGGGACGAATGTAGCCAAAAACATTCAGTACTTC.

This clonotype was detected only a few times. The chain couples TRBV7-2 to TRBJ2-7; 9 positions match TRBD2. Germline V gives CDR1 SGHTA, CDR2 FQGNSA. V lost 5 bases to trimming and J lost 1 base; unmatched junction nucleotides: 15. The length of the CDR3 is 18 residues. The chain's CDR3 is CASSPRGGGAGGSYEQYF. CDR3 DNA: TGTGCCAGCAGCCCGAGAGGGGGGGGCGCGGGAGGGTCCTACGAGCAGTACTTC.